The entry below gives a single TCR beta chain sequence along with its context. Its antigen is as yet unknown. Individual cDNA molecules were tagged with unique molecular identifiers. TCRdb redid the calling of the 5' RACE reads with MiXCR, one entry per CDR3 protein. The repertoire includes 65,000 to 80,000 distinct CDR3 sequences, 11% of them detected once, and approximately 4.5% sits in the top ten. This sample stems from a study of early T cells in non-severe SARS-CoV-2 infection. The wider study: Unpaired chains resulted from sequencing bulk RNA of unsorted whole blood.

Regarding the study as a whole: Lookups in VDJdb leaned toward anti-spike CD8 responses and missed private and CD4 specificities.

Trimming took 3 bases from V and 0 from J; bases not matched to a gene: 6. Per germline, CDR1 GTSNPN and CDR2 SVGIG (reference sequence). The CDR3 extends over 16 amino acids. The chain links TRBV30 to TRBJ1-3; 9 positions agree with TRBD1. The material sequenced was whole blood. The sequence came from an adult who was a healthcare worker with PCR-confirmed SARS-CoV-2 infection or an uninfected control (not recorded which). CDR3 bases: TGTGCCTGGAGCTCGGGACAGGGTAACTCTGGAAACACCATATATTTT. Protein sequence: CAWSSGQGNSGNTIYF.